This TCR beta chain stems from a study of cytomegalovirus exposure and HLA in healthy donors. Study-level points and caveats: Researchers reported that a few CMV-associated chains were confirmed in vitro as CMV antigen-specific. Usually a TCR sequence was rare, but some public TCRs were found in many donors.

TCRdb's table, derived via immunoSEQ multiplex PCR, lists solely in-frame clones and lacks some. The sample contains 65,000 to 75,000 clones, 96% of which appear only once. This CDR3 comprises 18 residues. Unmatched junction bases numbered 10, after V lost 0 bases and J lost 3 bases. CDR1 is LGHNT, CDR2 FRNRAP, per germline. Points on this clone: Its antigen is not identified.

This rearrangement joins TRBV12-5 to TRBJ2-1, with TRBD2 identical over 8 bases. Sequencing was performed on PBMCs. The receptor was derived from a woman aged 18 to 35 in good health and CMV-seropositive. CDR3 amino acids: CASGLVLRERELYNEQFF. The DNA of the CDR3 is TGTGCTAGTGGTTTGGTACTTCGGGAGCGGGAGCTCTACAATGAGCAGTTCTTC.